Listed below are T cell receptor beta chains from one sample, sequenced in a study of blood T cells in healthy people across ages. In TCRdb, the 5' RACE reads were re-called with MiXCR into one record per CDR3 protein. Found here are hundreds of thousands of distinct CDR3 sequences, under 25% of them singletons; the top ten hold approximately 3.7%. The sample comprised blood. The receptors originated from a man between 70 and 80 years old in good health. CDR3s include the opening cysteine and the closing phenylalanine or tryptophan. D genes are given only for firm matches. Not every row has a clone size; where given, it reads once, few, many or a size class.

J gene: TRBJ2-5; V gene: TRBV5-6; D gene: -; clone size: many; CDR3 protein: CASSLAGIGTQYF; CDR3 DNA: TGTGCCAGCAGCTTGGCAGGGATAGGGACCCAGTACTTC
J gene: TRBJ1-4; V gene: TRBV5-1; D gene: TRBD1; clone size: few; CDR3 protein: CASSMTGASEKLFF; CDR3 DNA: TGCGCCAGCAGCATGACAGGGGCGAGTGAAAAACTGTTTTTT
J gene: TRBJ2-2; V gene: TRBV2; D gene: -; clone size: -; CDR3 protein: CASSAPSVNTGELFF; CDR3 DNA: TGTGCCAGCAGTGCCCCCAGCGTAAACACCGGGGAGCTGTTTTTT
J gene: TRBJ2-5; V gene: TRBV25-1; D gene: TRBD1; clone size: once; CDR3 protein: CASSEYNTGGETQYF; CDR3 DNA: TGTGCCAGCAGTGAATATAACACAGGGGGAGAGACCCAGTACTTC
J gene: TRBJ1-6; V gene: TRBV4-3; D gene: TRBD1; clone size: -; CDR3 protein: CASSARQGWDSPLHF; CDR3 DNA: TGCGCCAGCAGCGCACGACAGGGTTGGGATTCACCCCTCCACTTT
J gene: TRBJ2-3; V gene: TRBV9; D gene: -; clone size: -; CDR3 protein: CASGVALTDTQYF; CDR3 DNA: TGTGCCAGCGGGGTAGCGCTCACAGATACGCAGTATTTT
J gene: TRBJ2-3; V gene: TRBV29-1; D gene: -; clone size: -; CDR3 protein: CSAPPNTGWADTQYF; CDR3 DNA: TGCAGCGCGCCCCCTAACACAGGGTGGGCAGATACGCAGTATTTT
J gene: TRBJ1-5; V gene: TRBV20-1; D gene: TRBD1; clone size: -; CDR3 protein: CSARDSRGRLGNQPQHF; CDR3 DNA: TGCAGTGCTAGAGATTCCAGGGGGCGCTTGGGCAATCAGCCCCAGCATTTT
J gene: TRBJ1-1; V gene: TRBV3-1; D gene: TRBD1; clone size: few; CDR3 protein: CASSQGGQGYMNTEAFF; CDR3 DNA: TGTGCCAGCAGCCAAGGGGGACAGGGATACATGAACACTGAAGCTTTCTTT
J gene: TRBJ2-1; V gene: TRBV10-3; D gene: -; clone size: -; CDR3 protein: CAISDPRQGGGQFF; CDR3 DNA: TGTGCCATCAGTGATCCGAGGCAGGGAGGGGGGCAGTTCTTC
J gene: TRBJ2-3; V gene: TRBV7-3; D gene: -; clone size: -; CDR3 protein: CASRPGTAADTQYF; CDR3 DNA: TGTGCCAGCAGGCCAGGGACCGCCGCAGATACGCAGTATTTT
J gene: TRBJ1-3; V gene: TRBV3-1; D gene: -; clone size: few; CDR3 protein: CASSTDNSGNTIYF; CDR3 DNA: TGTGCCAGCAGCACGGACAACTCTGGAAACACCATATATTTT
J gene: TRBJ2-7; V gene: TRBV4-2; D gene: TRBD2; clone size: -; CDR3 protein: CASSRAGGPSYEQYF; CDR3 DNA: TGTGCCAGCAGCCGAGCGGGGGGCCCCTCCTACGAGCAGTACTTC
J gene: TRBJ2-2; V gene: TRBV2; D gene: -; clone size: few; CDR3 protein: CATRGTRGELFF; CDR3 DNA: TGTGCCACCCGAGGGACGCGCGGGGAGCTGTTTTTT
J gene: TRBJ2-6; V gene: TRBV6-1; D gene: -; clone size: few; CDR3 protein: CASSEAMFSGANVLTF; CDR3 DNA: TGTGCCAGCAGTGAAGCAATGTTCTCTGGGGCCAACGTCCTGACTTTC
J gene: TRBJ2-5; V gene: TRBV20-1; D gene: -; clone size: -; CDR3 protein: CSARVRPGSDKETQYF; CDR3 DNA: TGCAGTGCTAGAGTGAGACCTGGTAGCGATAAAGAGACCCAGTACTTC
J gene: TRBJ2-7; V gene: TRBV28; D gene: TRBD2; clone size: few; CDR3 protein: CASSSGLGNLVEQYF; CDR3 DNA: TGTGCCAGCAGCTCGGGACTAGGAAATCTGGTCGAGCAGTACTTC
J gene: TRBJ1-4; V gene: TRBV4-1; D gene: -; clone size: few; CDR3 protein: CASGGTLSGKLFF; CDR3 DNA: TGCGCCAGCGGCGGGACATTAAGCGGAAAACTGTTTTTT
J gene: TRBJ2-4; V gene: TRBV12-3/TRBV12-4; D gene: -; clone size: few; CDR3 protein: CASSLVSAKNIQYF; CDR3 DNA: TGTGCCAGCAGTTTGGTCAGCGCCAAAAACATTCAGTACTTC
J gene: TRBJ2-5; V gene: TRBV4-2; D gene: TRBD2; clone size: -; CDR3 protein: CASSGGLAEGTQYF; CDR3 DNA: TGTGCCAGCAGCGGGGGACTAGCGGAAGGGACCCAGTACTTC
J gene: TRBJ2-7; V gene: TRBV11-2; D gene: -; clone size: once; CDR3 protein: CASSLRISSYEQYF; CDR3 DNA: TGTGCCAGCAGCTTAAGAATAAGCTCCTACGAGCAGTACTTC
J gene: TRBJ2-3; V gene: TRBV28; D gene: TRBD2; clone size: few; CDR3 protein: CASSFPASGADDTQYF; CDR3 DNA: TGTGCCAGCAGTTTTCCGGCTAGCGGGGCTGATGATACGCAGTATTTT
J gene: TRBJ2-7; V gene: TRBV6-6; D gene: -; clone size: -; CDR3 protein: CASNPRSSSYEQYF; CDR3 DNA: TGTGCCAGCAACCCCCGCAGCAGCTCCTACGAGCAGTACTTC
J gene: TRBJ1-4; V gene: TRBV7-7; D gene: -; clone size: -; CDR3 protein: CASSLIVETNEKLFF; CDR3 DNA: TGTGCTAGCAGCTTGATAGTGGAAACTAATGAAAAACTGTTTTTT
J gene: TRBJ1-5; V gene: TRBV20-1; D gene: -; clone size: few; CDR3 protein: CSASEGSNQPQHF; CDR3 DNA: TGCAGTGCTAGCGAGGGTAGCAATCAGCCCCAGCATTTT
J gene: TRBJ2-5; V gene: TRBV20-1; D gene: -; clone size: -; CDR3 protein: CGAGHGTQETQYF; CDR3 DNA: TGCGGTGCCGGACATGGGACCCAAGAGACCCAGTACTTC
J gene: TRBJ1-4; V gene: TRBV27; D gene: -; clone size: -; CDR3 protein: CASSRDILRSNEKLFF; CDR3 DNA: TGTGCCAGCTCCCGGGACATCCTCAGGTCTAATGAAAAACTGTTTTTT
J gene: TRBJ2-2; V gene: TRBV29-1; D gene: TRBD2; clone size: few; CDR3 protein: CSGVVSGRSGELFF; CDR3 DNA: TGCAGCGGGGTGGTGAGCGGGAGATCCGGGGAGCTGTTTTTT
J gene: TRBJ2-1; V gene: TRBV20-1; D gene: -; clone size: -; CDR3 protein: CSAATTYHNEQFF; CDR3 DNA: TGCAGTGCTGCTACAACGTACCACAATGAGCAGTTCTTC
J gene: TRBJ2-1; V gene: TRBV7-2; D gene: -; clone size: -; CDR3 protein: CASSLPLANEQFF; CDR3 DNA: TGTGCCAGCAGCTTACCACTAGCAAATGAGCAGTTCTTC
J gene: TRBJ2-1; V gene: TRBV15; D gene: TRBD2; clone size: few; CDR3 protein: CATRSGTSMSSYNEQFF; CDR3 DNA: TGTGCCACCAGATCCGGGACTAGTATGAGCTCCTACAATGAGCAGTTCTTC
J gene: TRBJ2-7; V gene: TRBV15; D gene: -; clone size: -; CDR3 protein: CATSRDLGSYEQYF; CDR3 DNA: TGTGCCACCAGCAGAGATCTAGGCTCCTACGAGCAGTACTTC
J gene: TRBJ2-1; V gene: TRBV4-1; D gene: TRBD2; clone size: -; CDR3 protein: CASSHTIGGGPYNEQFF; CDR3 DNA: TGCGCCAGCAGCCACACGATCGGGGGAGGGCCTTACAATGAGCAGTTCTTC
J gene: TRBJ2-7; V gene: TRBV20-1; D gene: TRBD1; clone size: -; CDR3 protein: CSARGTGSFYEQYF; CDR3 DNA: TGCAGTGCTAGAGGGACAGGCTCCTTCTACGAGCAGTACTTC
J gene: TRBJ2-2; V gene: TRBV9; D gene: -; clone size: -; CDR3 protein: CASSPRGGLAGELFF; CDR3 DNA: TGTGCCAGCAGCCCGAGGGGGGGCCTCGCCGGGGAGCTGTTTTTT
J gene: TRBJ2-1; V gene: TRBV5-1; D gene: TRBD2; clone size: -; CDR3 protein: CASSFSSGRDEQFF; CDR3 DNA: TGCGCCAGCAGCTTCTCTAGCGGGAGGGATGAGCAGTTCTTC
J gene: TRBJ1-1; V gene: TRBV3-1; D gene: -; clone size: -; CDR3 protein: CASSNRDDEAFF; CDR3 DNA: TGTGCCAGCAGCAACCGGGACGACGAAGCTTTCTTT
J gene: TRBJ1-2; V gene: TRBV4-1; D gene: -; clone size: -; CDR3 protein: CASSQGFQRRDCGYTF; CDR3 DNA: TGCGCCAGCAGCCAAGGGTTTCAGAGGAGAGACTGTGGCTACACCTTC
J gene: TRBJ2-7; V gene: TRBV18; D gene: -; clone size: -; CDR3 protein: CASSPGRQQIDEQYF; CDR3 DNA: TGTGCCAGCTCACCGGGAAGACAGCAAATCGACGAGCAGTACTTC
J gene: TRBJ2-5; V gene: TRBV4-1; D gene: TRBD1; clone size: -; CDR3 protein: CASSQVIGQGQETQYF; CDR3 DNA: TGCGCCAGCAGCCAAGTCATTGGACAGGGGCAAGAGACCCAGTACTTC
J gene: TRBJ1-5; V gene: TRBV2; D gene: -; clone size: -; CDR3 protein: CASSEPRAGDLGQPQHF; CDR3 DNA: TGTGCCAGCAGTGAACCCAGGGCAGGGGATTTAGGTCAGCCCCAGCATTTT